Detailed here is one TCR beta chain. The target antigen is unknown. This CDR3 is built from 14 residues. The V and J ends lost 5 bases and 2 bases respectively, with 13 bases between them. Germline lookup yields CDR1 SGHRS and CDR2 YFSETQ. The assay was immunoSEQ multiplex PCR, and TCRdb's table has in-frame clones only and misses some. This table holds over 80,000 clones, roughly 92% found once. These data belong to a study of T cell responses to AZD1222 COVID-19 vaccine. Whole-study findings and limits: Clonal diversity may have been underestimated in mostly white British donors. Spike-specific TCR breadth and depth rose after two AZD1222 doses. Regions left unmutated in variants are reportedly the target of nearly half of spike-specific TCRs.

This TCR came from an adult who received the AZD1222 COVID-19 vaccine. The chain employs TRBV5-1 and TRBJ2-5; maybe TRBD1 (5 bases). Sequences were derived from peripheral blood, sampled 28 days after the second AZD1222 dose. CDR3 amino acids: CASRPPGIQETQYF. The CDR3 DNA reads as TGCGCCAGCAGGCCCCCAGGGATTCAAGAGACCCAGTACTTC.